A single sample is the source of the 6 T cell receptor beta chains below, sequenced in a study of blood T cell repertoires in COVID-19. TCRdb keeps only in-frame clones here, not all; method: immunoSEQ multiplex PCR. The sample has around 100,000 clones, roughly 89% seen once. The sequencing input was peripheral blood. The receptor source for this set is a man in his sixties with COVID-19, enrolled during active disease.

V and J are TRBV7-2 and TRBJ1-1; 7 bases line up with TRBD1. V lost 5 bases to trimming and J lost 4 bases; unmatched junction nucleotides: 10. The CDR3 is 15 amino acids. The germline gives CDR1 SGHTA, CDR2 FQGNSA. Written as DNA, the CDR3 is TGTGCCAGCAGCCGTAGACAGGGAGAAGGCACTGAAGCTTTCTTT. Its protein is CASSRRQGEGTEAFF.

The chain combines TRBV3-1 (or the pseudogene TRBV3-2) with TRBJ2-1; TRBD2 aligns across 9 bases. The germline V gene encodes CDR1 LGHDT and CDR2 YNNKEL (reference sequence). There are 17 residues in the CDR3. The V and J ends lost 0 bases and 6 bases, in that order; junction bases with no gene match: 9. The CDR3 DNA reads TGTGCCAGCAGCCAAGAACTGGCTAGCGGGATTGGCAATGAGCAGTTCTTC. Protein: CASSQELASGIGNEQFF.

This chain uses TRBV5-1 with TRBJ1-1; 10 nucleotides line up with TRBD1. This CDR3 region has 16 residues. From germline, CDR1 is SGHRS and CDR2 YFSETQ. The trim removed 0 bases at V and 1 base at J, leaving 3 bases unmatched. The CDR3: CASSLGGQGRNTEAFF. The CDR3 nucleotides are TGCGCCAGCAGCTTGGGGGGACAGGGGAGGAACACTGAAGCTTTCTTT.

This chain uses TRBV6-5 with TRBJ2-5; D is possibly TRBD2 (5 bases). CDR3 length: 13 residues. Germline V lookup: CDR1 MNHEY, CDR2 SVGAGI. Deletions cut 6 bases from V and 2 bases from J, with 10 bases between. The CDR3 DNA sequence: TGTGCCAGCAGGAAGGAGGTACAAGAGACCCAGTACTTC. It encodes CASRKEVQETQYF.

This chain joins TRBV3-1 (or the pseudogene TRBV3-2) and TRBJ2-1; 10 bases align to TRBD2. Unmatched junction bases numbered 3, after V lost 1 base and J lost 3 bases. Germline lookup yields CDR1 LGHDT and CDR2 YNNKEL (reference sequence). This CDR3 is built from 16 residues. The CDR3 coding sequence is TGTGCCAGCAGCCAAGGGGGACTAGCGTACTACAATGAGCAGTTCTTC. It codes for CASSQGGLAYYNEQFF.

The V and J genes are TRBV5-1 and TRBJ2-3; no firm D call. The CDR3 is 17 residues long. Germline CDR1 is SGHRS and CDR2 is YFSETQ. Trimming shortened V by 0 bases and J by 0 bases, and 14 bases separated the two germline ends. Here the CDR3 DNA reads TGCGCCAGCAGCTTGGGCAGGAATCCACCTAGCACAGATACGCAGTATTTT. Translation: CASSLGRNPPSTDTQYF.